A single sample is the source of the 11 T cell receptor beta chains below, sequenced in a study of PD-L1 blockade in urothelial cancer. Noted time point: pretreatment peripheral blood. The protocol was immunoSEQ multiplex PCR, while the TCRdb copy is restricted to in-frame clones and leaves out a portion. The sample includes tens of thousands of clones, 88% of them seen just once. Sample: PBMCs, taken around atezolizumab (anti-PD-L1) treatment. The receptors were sampled from a donor at least 40 years old with urothelial cancer.

This clone is a singleton in its sample. The CDR3 is CAIREKGLEGDEQFF. CDR3 nucleotide sequence: TGTGCCATCAGGGAAAAGGGCTTAGAAGGGGATGAGCAGTTCTTC. This chain uses TRBV10-3 with TRBJ2-1; possibly TRBD1 for D (5 bases). The ends were cut back, 6 bases at V and 8 bases at J, with 20 bases in the middle. The CDR3 runs 15 residues. From germline, CDR1 is ENHRY and CDR2 SYGVKD.

J is TRBJ1-1 and V is TRBV5-1; D unresolved. This CDR3 has 17 amino acids. Trimming stripped 3 bases from V and 4 bases from J, with 22 bases between. The V gene's germline CDR1 is SGHRS and CDR2 YFSETQ. The CDR3 loop reads CASSSQPLGVASTEAFF. In DNA form, the CDR3 reads TGCGCCAGCAGCTCCCAACCCCTCGGGGTCGCGAGCACTGAAGCTTTCTTT.

The V gene is TRBV27, the J gene TRBJ2-7; a weak D match, TRBD2 (5 bases). Trimming took 6 bases from V and 0 from J, leaving 12 bases between them. Looked up from germline, CDR1 is MNHEY and CDR2 is SMNVEV (reference sequence). The CDR3 is 14 amino acids. For the CDR3, the DNA is TGTGCCAGCAGGGGAGTTCGGAGCTCCTACGAGCAGTACTTC. Translated, it gives CASRGVRSSYEQYF.

This rearrangement joins TRBV4-2 to TRBJ2-4; 10 positions match TRBD1. CDR3 length equals 19 residues. Unmatched junction bases numbered 15, after V lost 0 bases and J lost 7 bases. Germline V CDR1 and CDR2: LGHNA, YNFKEQ. The chain's CDR3 is CASSQDIPHPGTGVNIQYF. The CDR3 DNA reads TGTGCCAGCAGCCAAGATATACCCCATCCGGGGACAGGGGTGAACATTCAGTACTTC.

The V and J genes are TRBV28 and TRBJ2-5; D perhaps matches TRBD2 (7 bases). The CDR3 consists of 16 residues. Per the germline V gene, CDR1 is MDHEN and CDR2 is SYDVKM. Trimming pared 8 bases from V and 4 bases from J, leaving 23 bases between. CDR3 nucleotide sequence: TGTGCCAGCGGGGGGGCCCCTGGGCGGGAGTCAGAGACCCAGTACTTC. Encoded protein: CASGGAPGRESETQYF.

The chain uses TRBV6-4 and TRBJ2-3; 8 bases agree with TRBD2. In germline, CDR1 is MRHNA, CDR2 SNTAGT. V lost 5 bases, J lost 6 bases, and 4 bases stayed unmatched. This CDR3 is 13 amino acids long. This chain's CDR3 is CASSTGGADTQYF. As DNA, the CDR3 is TGTGCCAGCAGTACCGGGGGGGCCGATACGCAGTATTTT.

The chain carries TRBV30 and TRBJ1-1; the match to TRBD1 covers 7 bases. Germline V gene data show CDR1 as GTSNPN and CDR2 as SVGIG (reference sequence). The J segment lost 4 bases and the V segment lost 3 bases, leaving 5 bases of the junction unmatched. This CDR3 contains 13 residues. The chain's CDR3 is CAWSRGAGTEAFF. The CDR3 DNA reads TGTGCCTGGAGCAGGGGGGCGGGCACTGAAGCTTTCTTT.

This clone has more than one count but fewer than ten. The CDR3 protein is CASSTPVGGNTGELFF. For the CDR3, the DNA is TGTGCCAGCAGTACCCCAGTGGGGGGGAACACCGGGGAGCTGTTTTTT. The chain combines TRBV28 with TRBJ2-2; D possibly corresponds to TRBD2 (6 bases). CDR3 length: 16 amino acids. Germline values: CDR1 MDHEN, CDR2 SYDVKM. V dropped 5 bases and J dropped 1 base, with 14 bases sitting between them. Full variable domain (rest looked up from reference TRBV28 and TRBJ2-2): DVKVTQSSRYLVKRTGEKVFLECVQDMDHENMFWYRQDPGLGLRLIYFSYDVKMKEKGDIPEGYSVSREKKERFSLILESASTNQTSMYLCASSTPVGGNTGELFFGEGSRLTVL.

V is TRBV25-1 and J is TRBJ1-1, with a possible D match to TRBD1 (5 bases). CDR3 size: 13 residues. V lost 6 bases and J lost 3, with 11 bases in between. CDR1 is MGHDK and CDR2 is SYGVNS in the germline V gene. This chain's CDR3 is CASSRGGYTEAFF. The CDR3, as DNA: TGTGCCAGCAGCCGGGGGGGGTACACTGAAGCTTTCTTT.

For the CDR3, the DNA is TGCGCCAGCAGCCAAGATCTGCCGGCGGGGGGGTGGGATGGGTACAATGAGCAGTTCTTC. Residues: CASSQDLPAGGWDGYNEQFF. This chain links TRBV4-3 with TRBJ2-1; 9 bases are a match to TRBD2. J gave up 4 bases and V 0 bases, and 16 bases lay outside the gene matches. Germline-derived CDR1 and CDR2 are LGHNA and YSLEER. The CDR3 consists of 20 residues.

The rearrangement links TRBV4-2 to TRBJ1-5; 8 positions match TRBD1. The germline V gene has CDR1 LGHNA and CDR2 YNFKEQ. This CDR3 is built from 17 residues. V trimming: 0 bases; J trimming: 3 bases; junction bases outside the gene matches: 7. CDR3 amino acids: CASSQDPGQGHNQPQHF. CDR3 sequence (DNA): TGTGCCAGCAGCCAAGACCCCGGACAGGGACACAATCAGCCCCAGCATTTT.